The subject of this entry is one TCR beta chain. Its antigen is as yet unknown. The run of the v3.0 immunoSEQ assay was at survey level. Method: immunoSEQ multiplex PCR; TCRdb's copy keeps in-frame clones and lacks some. The data show 20,000 or so clones, about nine tenths seen once. Germline V gene sequence: CDR1 MNHNS, CDR2 SASEGT. J was trimmed by 5 bases and V by 4 bases; bases with no gene match: 6. The CDR3 spans 14 residues. This record belongs to a study of long-term antiretroviral therapy in people with HIV. The study's findings and limits: Relative to control repertoires, HIV repertoires exhibited narrower CDR3 length ranges. Blood dates from about 2003 to 2018, possibly under older ART regimens.

Specimen: unsorted PBMCs, collected 0.5 years after starting antiretroviral therapy. The J gene is TRBJ2-7, the V gene TRBV6-1, with 9 bases matching TRBD2. This TCR was sampled from a man between 40 and 49 years old with HIV. This CDR3 is CASSGSGRSNEQYF. CDR3 nucleotide sequence: TGTGCCAGCAGTGGGAGCGGGAGGTCCAACGAGCAGTACTTC.